This T cell receptor beta chain stems from a study of blood T cell repertoires in COVID-19. Only in-frame clones appear in the TCRdb table, and some are missing; sequencing was by immunoSEQ multiplex PCR. The sample has roughly 250,000 clones, 80% to 85% seen once. CDR3 size: 14 residues. J gave up 7 bases and V 3 bases, and 6 bases lay outside the gene matches. Germline loops: CDR1 LNHDA, CDR2 SQIVND (reference sequence). The sequence came from a person aged 65-85 years with COVID-19, enrolled during active disease. This chain connects TRBV19 to TRBJ1-1; 9 positions agree with TRBD1. Sequencing was carried out using peripheral blood. This CDR3 reads CASSIKQGAVEAFF. DNA for the CDR3: TGTGCCAGTAGTATTAAACAGGGGGCGGTTGAAGCTTTCTTT.